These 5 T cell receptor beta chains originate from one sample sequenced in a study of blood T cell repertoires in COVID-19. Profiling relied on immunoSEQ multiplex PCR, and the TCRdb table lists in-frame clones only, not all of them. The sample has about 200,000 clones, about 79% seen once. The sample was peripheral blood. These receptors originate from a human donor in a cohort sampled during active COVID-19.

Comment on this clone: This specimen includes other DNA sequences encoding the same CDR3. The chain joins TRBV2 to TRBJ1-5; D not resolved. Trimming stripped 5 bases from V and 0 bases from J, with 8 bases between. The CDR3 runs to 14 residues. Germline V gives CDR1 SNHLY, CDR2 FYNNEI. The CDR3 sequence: CASSRLNSNQPQHF. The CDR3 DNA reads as TGTGCCAGCAGTCGGTTGAATAGCAATCAGCCCCAGCATTTT.

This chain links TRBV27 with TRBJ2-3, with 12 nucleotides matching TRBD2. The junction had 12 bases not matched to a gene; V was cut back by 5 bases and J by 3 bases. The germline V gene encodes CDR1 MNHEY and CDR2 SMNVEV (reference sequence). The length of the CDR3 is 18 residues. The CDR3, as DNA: TGTGCCAGCAGTGAGGGGCTAGCGGGAGGGCTGGGGACAGATACGCAGTATTTT. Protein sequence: CASSEGLAGGLGTDTQYF.

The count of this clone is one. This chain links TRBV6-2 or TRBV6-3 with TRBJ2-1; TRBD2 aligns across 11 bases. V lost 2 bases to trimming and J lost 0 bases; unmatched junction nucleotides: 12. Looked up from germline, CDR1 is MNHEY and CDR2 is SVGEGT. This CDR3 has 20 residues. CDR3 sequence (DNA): TGTGCCAGCAGTTACCCCGGGACTAGCGGCGTCACGCGCTCCTACAATGAGCAGTTCTTC. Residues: CASSYPGTSGVTRSYNEQFF.

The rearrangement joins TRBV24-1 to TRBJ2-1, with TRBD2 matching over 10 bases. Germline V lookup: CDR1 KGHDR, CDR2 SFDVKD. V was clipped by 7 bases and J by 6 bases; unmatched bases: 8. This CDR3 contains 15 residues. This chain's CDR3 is CATRAPGTSVNEQFF. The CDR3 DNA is TGTGCCACCAGGGCCCCCGGGACTAGCGTCAATGAGCAGTTCTTC.

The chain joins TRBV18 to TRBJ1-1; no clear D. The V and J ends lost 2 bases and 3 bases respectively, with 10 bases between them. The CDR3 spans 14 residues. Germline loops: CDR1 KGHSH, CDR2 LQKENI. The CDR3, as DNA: TGTGCCAGCTCACCAGTTGTGTCGGACACTGAAGCTTTCTTT. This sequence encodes CASSPVVSDTEAFF.